This paragraph reports one T cell receptor (beta chain). Its specificity is not known. Trimming took off 11 bases at V and 5 bases at J, with 25 bases between the two ends. Germline assignment: CDR1 MNHNS and CDR2 SASEGT. This CDR3 comprises 16 residues. The data were taken from a study of metastatic and nonmetastatic thyroid tumors. Study context: Where malignant and benign thyroid patients were concerned, repertoires were compared across blood and tumor or nodule tissue. Overall study findings and caveats: The reported finding was significantly higher TCR beta diversity in malignant thyroid tumors relative to benign nodules, in blood and tumor.

No patient received treatment before thyroid surgery. MiXCR re-clonotyped the PCR reads for TCRdb. The sample lists 30,000 to 35,000 clones, about a sixth occurring once. V and J are TRBV6-1 and TRBJ2-1; D is possibly TRBD2 (6 bases). The material sequenced was blood. This TCR came from a female donor with papillary thyroid cancer or a benign thyroid nodule (not recorded which). Some clones in this sample may be carry-over from other donors' samples. In DNA, the CDR3 is TGTGCCGCGTCCTCTAGCGCCTACGGGCCTAACAATGAGCAGTTCTTC. It specifies CAASSSAYGPNNEQFF.